The T cell receptor beta chain described here comes from a study of cytomegalovirus exposure and HLA in healthy donors. Amplification used 60 Vbeta primers and 13 Jbeta primers. Using immunoSEQ multiplex PCR, the repertoire was profiled, and TCRdb retains in-frame clones only, with some absent. Here the sample spans about 90,000 clones, approximately 88% being singletons. The CDR3 spans 13 residues. The germline V gene has CDR1 SNHLY and CDR2 FYNNEI. After removal of 11 bases from V and 4 bases from J, the junction contained 11 bases not matched to a gene. J is TRBJ2-7 and V is TRBV2; 7 nucleotides match TRBD2. Sequencing used PBMCs. The clonotype comes from a man aged 18 to 29 in good health and CMV-seronegative. The CDR3 DNA follows: TGTGCCGTCAAAGGGACTAAAACTTACGAGCAGTACTTC. As protein: CAVKGTKTYEQYF.